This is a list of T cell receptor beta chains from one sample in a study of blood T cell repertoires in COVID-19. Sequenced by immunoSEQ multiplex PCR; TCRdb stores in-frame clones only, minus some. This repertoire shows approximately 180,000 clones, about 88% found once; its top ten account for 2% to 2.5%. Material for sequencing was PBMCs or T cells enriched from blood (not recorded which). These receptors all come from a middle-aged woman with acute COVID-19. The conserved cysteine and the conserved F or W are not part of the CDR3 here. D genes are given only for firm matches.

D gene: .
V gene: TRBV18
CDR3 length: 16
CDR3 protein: ASSPLGLRQSSGNTIY

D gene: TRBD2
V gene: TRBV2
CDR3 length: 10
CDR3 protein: ASREGHYEQY

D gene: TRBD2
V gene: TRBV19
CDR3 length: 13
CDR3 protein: ASSMGAGGPKTQY

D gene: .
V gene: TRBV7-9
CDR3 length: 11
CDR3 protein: ASSYQVTGELF

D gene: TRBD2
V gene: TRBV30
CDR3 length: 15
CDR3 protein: AWSSGQLAGERETQY

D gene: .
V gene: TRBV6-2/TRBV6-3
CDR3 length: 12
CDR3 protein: ASSYWQGGTEAF

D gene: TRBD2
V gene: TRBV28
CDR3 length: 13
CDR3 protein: ASSLIAGSSYEQY

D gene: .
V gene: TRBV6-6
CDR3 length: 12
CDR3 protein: ASTQGLNTGELF

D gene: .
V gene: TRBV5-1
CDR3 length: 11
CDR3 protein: ASSLVGADTQY

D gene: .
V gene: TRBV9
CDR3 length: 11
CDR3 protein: ASSPRSYEKLF

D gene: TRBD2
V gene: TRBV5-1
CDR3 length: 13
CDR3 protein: ASSLGTSGRNEQF

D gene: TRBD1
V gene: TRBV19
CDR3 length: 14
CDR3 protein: ASSIDSGQGHQPQH

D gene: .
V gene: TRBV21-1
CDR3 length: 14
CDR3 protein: ASSKDRGQGNQPQH

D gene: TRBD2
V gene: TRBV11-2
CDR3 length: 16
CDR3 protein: ASSFHPSPGGRTGELF

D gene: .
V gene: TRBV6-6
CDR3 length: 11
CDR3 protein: ASSYSDKAGYT

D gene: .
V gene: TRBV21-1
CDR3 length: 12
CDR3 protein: ASSKWSLPPILY

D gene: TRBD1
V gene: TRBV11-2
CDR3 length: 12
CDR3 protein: ASSPGGLTGELF

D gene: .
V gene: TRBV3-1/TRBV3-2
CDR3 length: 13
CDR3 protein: ASSPRGSSYNEQF

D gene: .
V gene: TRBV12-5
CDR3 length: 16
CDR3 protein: ASGFLVDTRYVNEKLF

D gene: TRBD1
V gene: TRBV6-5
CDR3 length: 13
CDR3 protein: ASSWDRGSGNTIY

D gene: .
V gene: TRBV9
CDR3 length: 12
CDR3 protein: ASSVAQATYEQY

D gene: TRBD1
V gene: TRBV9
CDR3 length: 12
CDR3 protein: ASSPSGGREKLF

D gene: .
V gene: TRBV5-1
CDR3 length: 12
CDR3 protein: ASSSPTAPETQY

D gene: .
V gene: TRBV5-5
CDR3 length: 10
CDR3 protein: ASRDKHYGYT

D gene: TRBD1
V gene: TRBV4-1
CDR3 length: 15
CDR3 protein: ASSHRQGASMNTEAF

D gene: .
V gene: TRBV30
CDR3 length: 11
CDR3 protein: AWSGRRFGELF

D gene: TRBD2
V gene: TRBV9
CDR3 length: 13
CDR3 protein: ASSPSGTDQETQY

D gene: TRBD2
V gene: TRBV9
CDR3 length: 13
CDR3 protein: ASSVGGSLYNEQF

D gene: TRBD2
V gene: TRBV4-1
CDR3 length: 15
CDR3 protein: ASSQDGRGGTQETQY

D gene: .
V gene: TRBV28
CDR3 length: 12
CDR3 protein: ASSFPAGSYEQY

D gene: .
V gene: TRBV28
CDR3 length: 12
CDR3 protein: ASQDRYYNSPLH

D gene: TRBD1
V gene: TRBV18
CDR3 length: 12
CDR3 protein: ASSPNRGQETQY

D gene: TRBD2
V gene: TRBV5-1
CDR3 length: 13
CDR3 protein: ASSLWGRAVNEQF